This T cell receptor (beta chain) was sequenced during a study of blood T cell repertoires in COVID-19. The wider study: Donors in the United States, Italy and Spain gave samples during acute or convalescent COVID-19.

Cohort assignment relied on participant-reported clinical history. The CDR3 length is 15 residues. The V gene lost 3 bases and the J gene lost 0 bases, with 9 bases spanning the gap. The germline V gene encodes CDR1 LNHDA and CDR2 SQIVND (reference sequence). Generated by immunoSEQ multiplex PCR, the TCRdb table keeps only in-frame clones and is missing some. The sample has just over 350,000 clones; about 88% are singletons. The sample was PBMCs or T cells enriched from blood (not recorded which). The chain is built from TRBV19 and TRBJ2-4; possibly TRBD2 for D (6 bases). This receptor was obtained from a woman in her twenties or thirties who had recovered from COVID-19. The CDR3 coding sequence is TGTGCCAGTAGTATGACGGGAGTAGCCAAAAACATTCAGTACTTC. Its protein product is CASSMTGVAKNIQYF.